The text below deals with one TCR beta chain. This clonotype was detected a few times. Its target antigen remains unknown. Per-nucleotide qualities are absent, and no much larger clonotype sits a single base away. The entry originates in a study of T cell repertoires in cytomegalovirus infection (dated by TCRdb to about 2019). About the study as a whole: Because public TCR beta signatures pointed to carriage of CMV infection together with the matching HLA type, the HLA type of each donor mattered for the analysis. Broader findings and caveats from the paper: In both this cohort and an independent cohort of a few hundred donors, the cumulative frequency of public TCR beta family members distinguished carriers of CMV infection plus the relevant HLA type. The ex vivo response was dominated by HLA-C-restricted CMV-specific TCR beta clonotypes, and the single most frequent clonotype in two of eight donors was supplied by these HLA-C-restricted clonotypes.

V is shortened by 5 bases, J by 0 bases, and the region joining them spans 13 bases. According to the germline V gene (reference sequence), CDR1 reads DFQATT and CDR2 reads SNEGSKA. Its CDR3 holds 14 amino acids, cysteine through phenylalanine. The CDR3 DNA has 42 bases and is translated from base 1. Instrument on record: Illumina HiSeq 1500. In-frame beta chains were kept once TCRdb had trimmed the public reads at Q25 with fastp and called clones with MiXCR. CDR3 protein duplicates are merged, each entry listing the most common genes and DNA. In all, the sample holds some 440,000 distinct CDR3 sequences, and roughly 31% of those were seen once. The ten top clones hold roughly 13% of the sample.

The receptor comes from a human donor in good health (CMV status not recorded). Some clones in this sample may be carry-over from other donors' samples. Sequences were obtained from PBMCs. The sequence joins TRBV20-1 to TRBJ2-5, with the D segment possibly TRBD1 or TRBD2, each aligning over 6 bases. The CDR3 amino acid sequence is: CSAGRDTNQETQYF. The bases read TGCAGTGCTGGGCGGGACACCAACCAAGAGACCCAGTACTTC.